The TCR beta chain under discussion was sequenced for a study of T cell repertoires in cytomegalovirus infection (dated by TCRdb to the late 2010s). Looking at the study overall: The HLA type of each donor mattered for the analysis, because public TCR beta signatures pointed to carriage of CMV infection along with the matching HLA type.

Including cysteine and phenylalanine, the CDR3 has 15 amino acids. Only the CDR3 region is kept as DNA, spanning 45 bases read in frame from base 1. Deletion took 0 bases off V and 4 bases off J, with a span of 12 bases between the germline ends. Based on the germline V gene, the CDR1 and CDR2 sequences are MNHEY and SVGAGI. The listed sequencing device is Illumina HiSeq 1500. TCRdb handled the public reads itself, with Q25 trimming in fastp and clone calling in MiXCR, and kept productive beta chains. One record per CDR3 amino acid sequence lists the most common genes and DNA. The sample table lists around 550,000 distinct CDR3 sequences, roughly 29% of them with a count of one. The leading ten clones occupy 13% of the sample. What the work shows at the level of the full study, not this receptor alone: The ex vivo response was dominated by HLA-C-restricted CMV-specific TCR beta clonotypes, which also provided the single most frequent clonotype in two of eight donors. In both this cohort and an independent roughly 400-donor cohort, the cumulative frequency of public TCR beta family members distinguished carriers of CMV infection plus the relevant HLA type.

This clonotype has more than one count but fewer than ten. Its specific antigen is unknown. One base away there is no much larger clone; base qualities are not given. The V and J genes are TRBV6-5 and TRBJ2-5; TRBD1 is possibly the D segment (6 matching bases). The sequencing sample was made of PBMCs. The clonotype originates from a human donor in good health (CMV status not recorded). Some clones in this sample may be carry-over from other donors' samples. The DNA sequence is given as TGTGCCAGCAGTTACTCCCAGGGGAGCATAGAGACCCAGTACTTC. Its protein product is CASSYSQGSIETQYF.